This T cell receptor (beta chain) was recovered during a study of cytomegalovirus exposure and HLA in healthy donors. Study-level findings and limits: In a later analysis, TCR beta V- and J-gene trimming showed a link to a missense DCLRE1C variant. One cluster of highly shared sequence variants probably arose as a sequencing artifact.

The PCR contained 60 Vbeta and 13 Jbeta primers. Clones were read by immunoSEQ multiplex PCR, and TCRdb kept only the in-frame ones, dropping some. The sample includes over 150,000 clones, just under 80% of them seen just once. This clone was observed a handful of times. What it binds is not known. There are 15 residues in the CDR3. Trimming took off 1 base at V and 9 bases at J, with 15 bases between the two ends. Looked up from germline, CDR1 is MDHEN and CDR2 is SYDVKM. The source material was PBMCs. This clonotype was obtained from a woman aged 45-65 years in good health and CMV-seropositive. The chain couples TRBV28 to TRBJ2-2; tentative D call: TRBD1 (6 bases). Written as DNA, the CDR3 is TGTGCCAGCAGTTTATATGGGACATACGGCCGGGAGCTGTTTTTT. Its protein product is CASSLYGTYGRELFF.